This record concerns one T cell receptor beta chain sequence. Its antigen remains unidentified. Conventional CD4 T cells were sorted as CD4+CD127+ cells. The authors' processing: About 1x10^5 patient and fewer than 150,000 healthy donor in-frame TCRbeta sequences came from conventional T cells. Some clones are missing from TCRdb's copy, which holds only in-frame ones; the method was immunoSEQ multiplex PCR. V, J and clone size are taken as reported in that table, and D and trimming were inferred from the DNA itself. Of around 19,000 clones in the sample, around 97% were seen once. Germline loops: CDR1 SGHVS, CDR2 FNYEAQ. V was pared by 5 bases and J by 1 base, with 8 bases of the junction left unmatched. The CDR3 covers 15 residues. This entry comes from a study of B cell selection in AIRE deficiency. Study-wide findings and caveats: CDR3s were shorter in shared Treg sequences, reflecting few non-templated nucleotide insertions. Roughly 28% of healthy-shared Treg TCRbeta sequences appeared in patient Tconv cells. Of fewer than 4,500 shared Treg TCRbeta sequences, around 30% were healthy-donor-only and just under 9.5% patient-only.

The specimen sequenced was conventional CD4+ T cells sorted from PBMCs. This TCR derives from a human donor with AIRE deficiency. The chain uses TRBV7-6 and TRBJ2-7, with 7 nucleotides matching TRBD1. CDR3 protein: CASSLGQQRSYEQYF. Written as DNA, the CDR3 is TGTGCCAGCAGCCTGGGACAGCAGCGATCCTACGAGCAGTACTTC.